This is a list of T cell receptor beta chains from one sample in a study of tumor and adjacent non-tumor tissue in lung cancer. Each CDR3 protein is one row after TCRdb ran MiXCR on the multiplex PCR reads. Of some 80,000 distinct CDR3 sequences listed, around 70% are singletons. The material sequenced was lung tumor tissue. These receptors all stem from a woman aged 40 to 50 with non-small cell lung cancer. Both conserved end residues are trimmed from each CDR3. A D gene is named only where the DNA matches it firmly. Size values are once, few and many counts, or a class for expanded clones, and some rows have none.

clone_size d_call j_call v_call cdr3_aa
NA TRBD1 TRBJ1-2 TRBV10-3 AISLRQGQDNYGYT
NA TRBD2 TRBJ2-1 TRBV29-1 SVQVPKRESYNEQF
NA NA TRBJ2-1 TRBV7-3 ASSLTLYANEQF
many NA TRBJ2-4 TRBV6-1 ASSEAGRGAKNIQY
NA NA TRBJ1-2 TRBV30 ALRDIGGYGYT
NA NA TRBJ2-5 TRBV11-1 ASNQCGVSTQY
NA NA TRBJ2-5 TRBV6-5 ATGIQKETQY
NA NA TRBJ1-3 TRBV4-1 PSSQSVLSGNTIY
NA NA TRBJ1-4 TRBV11-2 ASSLIVTRWSEKLF
NA NA TRBJ2-5 TRBV11-2 ASSLVVRRTQETQY
NA NA TRBJ2-1 TRBV5-4 VSSSGIGIGEQF